The source of this TCR beta chain is a study of control samples from healthy donors and cancer patients (TCRdb year 2020). The CDR3, cysteine through phenylalanine, is 14 amino acids long. The kept DNA is CDR3 alone, 42 bases in frame from the first base. V lost 9 bases and J lost 0 bases; the stretch between them is 14 bases long. CDR1 and CDR2 (WNHNN, SYGVQD) derive from the germline V gene (reference sequence). This clone showed up just a few times. Its binding antigen is unknown. Per-nucleotide qualities are absent, and no much larger clonotype sits a single base away. Library method: the immunoSEQ multiplex PCR assay. Sourced from immuneACCESS, this table was stored by TCRdb with only in-frame sequences that have V and J called. A share of the clones is absent; for the studies checked, an unresolved V gene accounts for under half, and the remainder has no known explanation. The sample table holds tens of thousands of clones, of which about 90% were seen once. The leading ten clones occupy under 2.5% of the sample.

This TCR was recovered from a woman in her sixties or seventies with head and neck cancer. The material sequenced was PBMCs. The rearranged chain carries TRBV10-1 and TRBJ2-5; the D assignment is uncertain and may be TRBD1 or TRBD2, with 5 bases supporting each. The DNA sequence is TGCGCCAGTAGCGACGGGGCCCACCAAGAGACCCAGTACTTC. The resulting protein is CASSDGAHQETQYF.